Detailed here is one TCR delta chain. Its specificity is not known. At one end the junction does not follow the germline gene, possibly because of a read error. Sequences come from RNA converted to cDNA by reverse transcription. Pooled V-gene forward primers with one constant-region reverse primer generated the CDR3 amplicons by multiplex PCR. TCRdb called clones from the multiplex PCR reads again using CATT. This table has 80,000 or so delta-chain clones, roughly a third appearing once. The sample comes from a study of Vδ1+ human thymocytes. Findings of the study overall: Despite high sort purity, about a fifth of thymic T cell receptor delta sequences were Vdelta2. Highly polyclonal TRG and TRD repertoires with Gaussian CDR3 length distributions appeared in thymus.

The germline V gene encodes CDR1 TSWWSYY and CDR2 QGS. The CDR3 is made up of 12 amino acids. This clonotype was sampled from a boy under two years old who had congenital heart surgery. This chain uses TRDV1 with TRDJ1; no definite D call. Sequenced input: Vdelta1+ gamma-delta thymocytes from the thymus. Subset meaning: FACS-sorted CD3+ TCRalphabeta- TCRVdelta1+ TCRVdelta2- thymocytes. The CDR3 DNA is TGTGCTCTTGGGGAACTAGACCCTAAACTCACCTTT. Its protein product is CALGELDPKLTF.